This passage covers 28 T cell receptor beta chains from one sample sequenced in a study of cytotoxic CD8 clonotypes in ibrutinib-treated CLL. The table came from immunoSEQ multiplex PCR; TCRdb's copy has only in-frame clones and leaves some out. The table includes hundreds of thousands of clones, roughly 74% detected once. This specimen consisted of PBMCs, obtained after 24 months of ibrutinib treatment. The receptors here all came from a human donor with chronic lymphocytic leukemia.

In this sample, this clone turned up a few times. The rearrangement links TRBV7-2 to TRBJ1-2; D remains ambiguous. The V end was cut by 1 base, the J end by 13 bases, with 16 bases between. The CDR3 consists of 13 residues. Per the germline V gene, CDR1 is SGHTA and CDR2 is FQGNSA. The CDR3 nucleotides read TGTGCCAGCAGCTTAGGGGCAGAAGCCCCCGGCACCTTC. Translation: CASSLGAEAPGTF.

The chain combines TRBV5-1 with TRBJ1-4; 8 positions match TRBD1. Germline V gene sequence: CDR1 SGHRS, CDR2 YFSETQ. There are 13 residues in the CDR3. The ends lost 2 bases at V and 8 bases at J; junction bases unmatched: 2. Written as DNA, the CDR3 is TGCGCCAGCAGCTTTGACAGGGGAGAAAAACTGTTTTTT. Residues: CASSFDRGEKLFF.

Only a few counts were recorded for this clone. The rearrangement uses TRBV6-6 and TRBJ2-3; TRBD2 agrees at 10 bases. The V segment lost 7 bases and the J segment 14 bases; nucleotides outside the gene matches: 12. Germline CDR1 is MNHNY and CDR2 is SVGAGI (reference sequence). This CDR3 has 13 residues. The CDR3 here is CASTSSGSLSAYF. CDR3 nucleotides: TGTGCCAGCACCTCTAGCGGGAGCCTGTCTGCGTATTTT.

J is TRBJ2-1 and V is TRBV5-1; perhaps TRBD2 as D (6 bases). Germline assignment: CDR1 SGHRS and CDR2 YFSETQ. V lost 4 bases, J lost 4 bases, and 18 bases lay in between. The CDR3 extends over 16 amino acids. The CDR3 sequence: CASSPSRGTSYNEQFF. CDR3 bases: TGCGCCAGCAGCCCTTCTCGCGGGACCTCTTACAATGAGCAGTTCTTC.

The chain links TRBV7-3 to TRBJ2-2; D possibly uses TRBD1 or TRBD2 (5 bases each). This CDR3 comprises 17 residues. The V end lost 5 bases, the J end lost 1 base, and 17 bases lay between the germline ends. In germline, CDR1 is SGHTA, CDR2 FQGTGA. The CDR3 bases are TGTGCCAGCAGCCCACGGCGAGGGGCCAAGAACACCGGGGAGCTGTTTTTT. Translated: CASSPRRGAKNTGELFF.

The chain has TRBV27 and TRBJ2-7, with a possible D match to TRBD1 (7 bases). With 6 bases removed from V and 1 base from J, the gap between germline ends came to 16 bases. The length of the CDR3 is 15 residues. CDR1 and CDR2 (germline): MNHEY, SMNVEV (reference sequence). The CDR3 DNA reads as TGTGCCAGCAGCAAACAGGGGAGGATGTCCTACGAGCAGTACTTC. Protein: CASSKQGRMSYEQYF.

The gene calls are TRBV11-2 and TRBJ2-1; a possible D gene is TRBD1 (6 bases). The CDR3 length is 16 residues. V shed 5 bases and J shed 4 bases, with 18 bases lying between them. Germline lookup yields CDR1 SGHAT and CDR2 FQNNGV. CDR3 loop: CASSLRTARDYNEQFF. The CDR3 DNA reads TGTGCCAGCAGCCTGAGGACAGCCCGGGATTACAATGAGCAGTTCTTC.

This chain links TRBV7-3 with TRBJ1-3, with D hard to call. V lost 3 bases and J lost 11, with 14 bases in between. The germline gives CDR1 SGHTA, CDR2 FQGTGA. The length of the CDR3 is 13 residues. The DNA of the CDR3 is TGTGCCAGCAGCTTTGCTACCGAGACGGCCATATATTTT. Encoded protein: CASSFATETAIYF.

This clone showed up just once. The chain combines TRBV18 with TRBJ1-1, with TRBD1 identical over 7 bases. CDR1 KGHSH and CDR2 LQKENI come from the germline V gene. The CDR3 covers 14 residues. After removal of 6 bases from V and 0 bases from J, the junction contained 4 bases not matched to a gene. The CDR3 here is CASSRGQLNTEAFF. In nucleotides, the CDR3 is TGTGCCAGCTCTCGGGGACAGCTGAACACTGAAGCTTTCTTT. The complete variable domain, with remaining parts taken from reference TRBV18 and TRBJ1-1, reads NAGVMQNPRHLVRRRGQEARLRCSPMKGHSHVYWYRQLPEEGLKFMVYLQKENIIDESGMPKERFSAEFPKEGPSILRIQQVVRGDSAAYFCASSRGQLNTEAFFGQGTRLTVV.

J is TRBJ1-3 and V is TRBV6-5, with D maybe TRBD1 (5 bases). Between the trimmed V and J ends, which lost 10 bases and 0 bases, there was a span of 16 bases. The CDR3 spans 15 residues. CDR1 and CDR2 (germline): MNHEY, SVGAGI. In DNA, the CDR3 is TGTGCCACCTCTAGGGGCACCACCTCTGGAAACACCATATATTTT. As protein: CATSRGTTSGNTIYF.

The V gene is TRBV28, the J gene TRBJ1-2; perhaps TRBD1 as D (6 bases). Germline loops: CDR1 MDHEN, CDR2 SYDVKM. V lost 5 bases to trimming and J lost 5 bases, with 12 bases between them. This CDR3 is 13 amino acids long. CDR3 sequence (DNA): TGTGCCAGCAGTCGGACAGACTATTATGGCTACACCTTC. This codes for CASSRTDYYGYTF.

V usage is TRBV11-3 and J usage is TRBJ2-7, with D perhaps matching TRBD2 (6 bases). The CDR3 is 15 amino acids. Germline assignment: CDR1 SGHNT and CDR2 YENEEA. V lost 5 bases and J 4 bases, leaving 18 bases between the germline ends. Written as DNA, the CDR3 is TGTGCCAGCAGCCCTGGGCGCGGGAATTCTTACGAGCAGTACTTC. Residues: CASSPGRGNSYEQYF.

This clone turned up a few times. In the same sample, other DNA sequences code for this CDR3. V usage is TRBV29-1 and J usage is TRBJ1-1; D is uncertain. V gave up 2 bases and J gave up 0 bases, with 4 bases separating them. CDR3 size: 12 residues. Germline-derived CDR1 and CDR2 are SQVTM and ANQGSEA. The CDR3 protein is CSVERMNTEAFF. The CDR3 DNA reads as TGCAGCGTTGAAAGAATGAACACTGAAGCTTTCTTT.

V and J are TRBV15 and TRBJ2-2; D may be TRBD2 (5 bases). V was clipped by 0 bases and J by 1 base, with 6 bases between them. This CDR3 is built from 15 residues. Germline V lookup: CDR1 LNHNV, CDR2 YYDKDF (reference sequence). CDR3 amino acids: CATSRDRGNTGELFF. CDR3 bases: TGTGCCACCAGCAGAGATCGGGGGAACACCGGGGAGCTGTTTTTT.

This clone showed up just once. The chain uses TRBV6-5 and TRBJ1-4; TRBD1 is a possible D gene (6 bases). V was trimmed by 10 bases and J by 6 bases, leaving 18 bases between them. The CDR3 extends over 14 amino acids. Germline V CDR1 and CDR2: MNHEY, SVGAGI. The DNA of the CDR3 is TGTGCCACCAAAAGGGGGAGACAAGATGAAAAACTGTTTTTT. Its translation is CATKRGRQDEKLFF.

This clone has a single count. The V and J genes are TRBV13 and TRBJ2-3; 9 nucleotides agree with TRBD2. This CDR3 has 15 residues. Trimming took 6 bases from V and 3 from J; bases not matched to a gene: 7. CDR1 and CDR2 (germline): PRHDT, FYEKMQ (reference sequence). CDR3 residues: CASSHTTSGTDTQYF. CDR3 nucleotide sequence: TGTGCCAGCAGTCATACGACTAGCGGAACAGATACGCAGTATTTT.

The gene calls are TRBV5-4 and TRBJ2-2; D call uncertain. Germline CDR1 SGHNT, CDR2 YYREEE (reference sequence). V lost 4 bases and J 1 base, leaving 8 bases between the germline ends. The CDR3 consists of 14 residues. Here the CDR3 DNA reads TGTGCCAGCAGCGCCTCAGAGAACACCGGGGAGCTGTTTTTT. Residues: CASSASENTGELFF. Full variable domain (remainder filled in from reference TRBV5-4 and TRBJ2-2): ETGVTQSPTHLIKTRGQQVTLRCSSQSGHNTVSWYQQALGQGPQFIFQYYREEENGRGNFPPRFSGLQFPNYSSELNVNALELDDSALYLCASSASENTGELFFGEGSRLTVL.

The J gene is TRBJ2-7, the V gene TRBV7-2, with 7 bases aligning to TRBD2. Germline V lookup: CDR1 SGHTA, CDR2 FQGNSA. With V trimmed by 1 base and J by 6 bases, 6 bases remained unmatched. This CDR3 region has 14 residues. CDR3 sequence (DNA): TGTGCCAGCAGCTTAGGACTAGCTGGCGGCGAGCAGTACTTC. Amino acids: CASSLGLAGGEQYF.

V gene TRBV6-5 combines with J gene TRBJ2-7; weak D call: TRBD2 (5 bases). The V and J ends lost 4 bases and 7 bases respectively, with 17 bases between them. CDR1 and CDR2 (germline): MNHEY, SVGAGI. The CDR3 is 14 residues long. The CDR3 loop reads CASSSPEGGREQYF. The DNA for the CDR3 is TGTGCCAGCAGTTCGCCAGAAGGAGGTAGGGAGCAGTACTTC.

This clone was seen more than once but under ten times. The rearrangement joins TRBV6-5 to TRBJ1-4, with D unclear. Germline CDR1 MNHEY, CDR2 SVGAGI. CDR3 length: 12 residues. Trimming took 8 bases from V and 6 from J, leaving 10 bases between them. The CDR3 coding sequence is TGTGCCAGCTCGGGCACCCATGAAAAACTGTTTTTT. Encoded protein: CASSGTHEKLFF.

This clone has just a few counts. The chain carries TRBV5-1 and TRBJ2-1; the match to TRBD1 covers 9 bases. The length of the CDR3 is 15 residues. Per the germline V gene, CDR1 is SGHRS and CDR2 is YFSETQ. Losses at the gene ends were 7 bases for V and 0 bases for J; bases not matched to a gene: 5. CDR3 nucleotide sequence: TGCGCCAGCGGATGGGACAGGGCCTCCTACAATGAGCAGTTCTTC. It specifies CASGWDRASYNEQFF.

The chain is built from TRBV7-9 and TRBJ2-2; D is ambiguous. V lost 1 base to trimming and J lost 1 base, with 7 bases between them. Germline CDR1 and CDR2: SEHNR and FQNEAQ (reference sequence). The CDR3 totals 15 residues. The CDR3 region has the DNA TGTGCCAGCAGCTTAGTCCAGAGGAACACCGGGGAGCTGTTTTTT. Its protein is CASSLVQRNTGELFF. Based on the CDR3 plus reference TRBV7-9 and TRBJ2-2, the full variable domain is DTGVSQNPRHKITKRGQNVTFRCDPISEHNRLYWYRQTLGQGPEFLTYFQNEAQLEKSRLLSDRFSAERPKGSFSTLEIQRTEQGDSAMYLCASSLVQRNTGELFFGEGSRLTVL.

V usage is TRBV4-3 and J usage is TRBJ2-3; weak D call: TRBD2 (6 bases). The ends were cut back, 1 base at V and 2 bases at J, with 10 bases in the middle. The CDR3 extends over 15 amino acids. The germline V gene encodes CDR1 LGHNA and CDR2 YSLEER. The CDR3 nucleotides read TGCGCCAGCAGCCAAGGGCCGGGACTCACAGATACGCAGTATTTT. Residues: CASSQGPGLTDTQYF.

In this sample, this clone turned up a few times. The V and J genes are TRBV7-9 and TRBJ2-3, with 10 bases matching TRBD1. CDR1 is SEHNR and CDR2 is FQNEAQ in the germline V gene (reference sequence). J gave up 3 bases and V 4 bases, and 4 bases lay outside the gene matches. CDR3 length equals 15 residues. The CDR3 reads CASSWPGQGTDTQYF. The DNA of the CDR3 is TGTGCCAGCAGCTGGCCGGGACAGGGGACAGATACGCAGTATTTT.

The chain combines TRBV5-8 with TRBJ1-1; D not resolved. CDR3 length: 12 amino acids. Germline V gene data show CDR1 as SGHTS and CDR2 as YDEGEE. Trimming removed 4 bases from V and 9 bases from J, with 13 bases in between. This CDR3 is CASSMKPGKAFF. As DNA, the CDR3 is TGTGCCAGCAGCATGAAACCGGGGAAAGCTTTCTTT.

The rearrangement links TRBV4-3 to TRBJ2-2; D is uncertain. CDR3 length: 14 residues. CDR1 and CDR2 (germline): LGHNA, YSLEER. Between the trimmed V and J ends, which lost 1 base and 3 bases, there was a span of 6 bases. CDR3 DNA: TGCGCCAGCAGCCAAGTCCGGTACACCGGGGAGCTGTTTTTT. Translating gives CASSQVRYTGELFF.

The V gene is TRBV4-1, the J gene TRBJ2-7, with a weak D call TRBD2 (5 bases). This CDR3 has 13 residues. Germline V gene data show CDR1 as MGHRA and CDR2 as YSYEKL. The V gene lost 2 bases and the J gene lost 5 bases, with 10 bases spanning the gap. The CDR3 is CASSQKSGNEQYF. The CDR3 DNA reads TGCGCCAGCAGCCAAAAGAGCGGCAACGAGCAGTACTTC.

The genes are TRBV7-2 and TRBJ2-7; D tentatively reads TRBD1 or TRBD2 (5 bases each). V was pared by 5 bases and J by 6 bases, with 11 bases between. This CDR3 spans 12 amino acids. CDR1 is SGHTA, CDR2 FQGNSA, per germline. CDR3 in DNA: TGTGCCAGCAGCGGACAACTAGGCGAGCAGTACTTC. As protein: CASSGQLGEQYF.